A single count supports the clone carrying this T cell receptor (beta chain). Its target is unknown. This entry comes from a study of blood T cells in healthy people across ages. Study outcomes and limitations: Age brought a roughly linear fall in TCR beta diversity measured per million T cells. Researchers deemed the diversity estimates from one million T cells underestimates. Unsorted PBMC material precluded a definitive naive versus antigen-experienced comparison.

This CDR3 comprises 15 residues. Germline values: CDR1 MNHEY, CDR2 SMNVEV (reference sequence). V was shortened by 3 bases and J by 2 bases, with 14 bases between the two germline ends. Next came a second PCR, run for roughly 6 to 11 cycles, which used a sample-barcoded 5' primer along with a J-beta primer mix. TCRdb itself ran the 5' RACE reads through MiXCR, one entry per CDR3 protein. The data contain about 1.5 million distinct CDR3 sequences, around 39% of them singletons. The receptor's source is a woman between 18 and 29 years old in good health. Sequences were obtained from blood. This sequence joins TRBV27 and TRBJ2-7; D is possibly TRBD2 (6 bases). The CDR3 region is CASSFSGGATYEQYF. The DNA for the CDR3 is TGTGCCAGCAGTTTTTCGGGCGGGGCTACCTACGAGCAGTACTTC.